Listed here are 10 T cell receptor beta chains from one sample, sequenced in a study of blood T cells in healthy people across ages. Then a second PCR, running about 7 to 11 cycles, was carried out with a sample-barcoded 5' primer and a J-beta primer mix. TCRdb called the 5' RACE reads again in MiXCR, with one record for every CDR3 protein. The sample includes some 780,000 distinct CDR3 sequences, approximately 53% of them seen just once. The sequenced sample consisted of blood. The receptors were gathered from a man aged 40-49 years in good health.

This clonotype was counted between two and nine times. This sequence joins TRBV5-1 and TRBJ2-7; D is possibly TRBD1 (5 bases). V lost 0 bases and J 7 bases, leaving 11 bases between the germline ends. This CDR3 region has 13 residues. Germline loops: CDR1 SGHRS, CDR2 YFSETQ. The CDR3 DNA reads as TGCGCCAGCAGCTTGGAGGGGTTGAGGGAGCAGTACTTC. Protein product: CASSLEGLREQYF.

The chain employs TRBV3-1 and TRBJ2-5, with D possibly being TRBD1 (6 bases). The CDR3 totals 16 residues. Trimming removed 0 bases at V and 4 bases at J, with 15 bases between. CDR1 is LGHDT and CDR2 is YNNKEL in the germline V gene (reference sequence). CDR3: CASSQDLSQGGETQYF. CDR3 sequence (DNA): TGTGCCAGCAGCCAAGATCTGTCCCAAGGGGGAGAGACCCAGTACTTC.

This chain uses TRBV4-1 with TRBJ2-4; 9 bases align to TRBD2. V gave up 5 bases and J gave up 14 bases; unmatched junction bases: 16. There are 15 residues in the CDR3. CDR1 is MGHRA, CDR2 YSYEKL, per germline. The CDR3 region is CASSNKLAGDQKKYF. The CDR3 DNA reads as TGCGCCAGCAGCAATAAGTTAGCGGGGGATCAGAAGAAGTACTTC.

The chain employs TRBV29-1 and TRBJ2-3; TRBD2 matches at 7 bases. The trim removed 0 bases at V and 7 bases at J, leaving 10 bases unmatched. The germline V gene encodes CDR1 SQVTM and CDR2 ANQGSEA. The CDR3 covers 15 residues. The DNA for the CDR3 is TGCAGCGTTGAAGAAGGGGAGGGGCCGTTCCATACGCAGTATTTT. The encoded protein is CSVEEGEGPFHTQYF.

The rearrangement joins TRBV5-1 to TRBJ1-1; D is undetermined. With 3 bases removed from V and 1 base from J, the gap between germline ends came to 7 bases. Germline CDR1 and CDR2: SGHRS and YFSETQ. The CDR3 length is 13 residues. CDR3 DNA: TGCGCCAGCAGCTACCCGGAGAACACTGAAGCTTTCTTT. It translates to CASSYPENTEAFF.

This chain joins TRBV3-1 and TRBJ1-5, with D unclear. Germline V gene data show CDR1 as LGHDT and CDR2 as YNNKEL (reference sequence). The CDR3 is 14 amino acids. The V and J ends lost 0 bases and 9 bases respectively, with 12 bases between them. CDR3 coding DNA: TGTGCCAGCAGCCAAGAATTGTCCAGCGGGCCCCAGCATTTT. It specifies CASSQELSSGPQHF.

The chain has TRBV20-1 and TRBJ2-7; possibly TRBD1 for D (6 bases). The CDR3 contains 11 residues. CDR1 DFQATT and CDR2 SNEGSKA come from the germline V gene (reference sequence). V lost 5 bases, J lost 6 bases, and 11 bases lay in between. The CDR3 here is CSASQGSEQYF. The DNA for the CDR3 is TGCAGTGCTTCCCAGGGGTCCGAGCAGTACTTC.

The chain is built from TRBV12-3 or TRBV12-4 and TRBJ2-7; tentative D call: TRBD1 (5 bases). The J call is uncertain, as TRBJ2-5 better fits the DNA end. The CDR3 loop spans 13 amino acids. CDR3 sequence reads: CASSLGQLETQYF. The CDR3 bases are TGTGCCAGCAGTTTAGGACAGCTGGAGACCCAGTACTTC.

This clonotype came up a few times. The chain uses TRBV29-1 and TRBJ2-5, with unresolved D. Trimming left V 6 bases short and J 3 bases short, with 17 bases between. Per germline, CDR1 SQVTM and CDR2 ANQGSEA. CDR3 size: 14 residues. CDR3 region: CSVGRLTQEETQYF. The DNA of the CDR3 is TGCAGCGTAGGTCGTCTTACGCAAGAAGAGACCCAGTACTTC.

This rearrangement joins TRBV6-5 to TRBJ2-3, with TRBD1 matching over 12 bases. Per the germline V gene, CDR1 is MNHEY and CDR2 is SVGAGI. The CDR3 loop spans 15 amino acids. Trimming took 7 bases from V and 5 from J; bases not matched to a gene: 7. The CDR3 DNA is TGTGCCAGCACCGGCGGGACAGGGGGCATAGATACGCAGTATTTT. Its protein is CASTGGTGGIDTQYF.